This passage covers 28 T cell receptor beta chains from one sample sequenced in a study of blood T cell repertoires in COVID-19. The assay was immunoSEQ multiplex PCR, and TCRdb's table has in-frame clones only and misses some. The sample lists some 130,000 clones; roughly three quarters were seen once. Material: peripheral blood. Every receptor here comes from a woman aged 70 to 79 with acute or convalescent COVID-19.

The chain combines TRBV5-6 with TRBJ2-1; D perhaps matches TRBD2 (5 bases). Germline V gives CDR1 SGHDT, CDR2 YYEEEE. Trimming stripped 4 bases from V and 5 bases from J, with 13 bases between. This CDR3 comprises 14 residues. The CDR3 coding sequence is TGTGCCAGCAGCAACGGGATCTTTGACAATGAGCAGTTCTTC. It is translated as CASSNGIFDNEQFF.

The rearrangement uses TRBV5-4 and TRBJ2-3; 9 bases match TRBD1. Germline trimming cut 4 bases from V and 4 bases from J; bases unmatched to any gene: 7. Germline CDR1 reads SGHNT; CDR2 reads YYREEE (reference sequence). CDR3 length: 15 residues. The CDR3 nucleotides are TGTGCCAGCAGCCGCGACAGGGGGGGCCCAGATACGCAGTATTTT. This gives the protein CASSRDRGGPDTQYF.

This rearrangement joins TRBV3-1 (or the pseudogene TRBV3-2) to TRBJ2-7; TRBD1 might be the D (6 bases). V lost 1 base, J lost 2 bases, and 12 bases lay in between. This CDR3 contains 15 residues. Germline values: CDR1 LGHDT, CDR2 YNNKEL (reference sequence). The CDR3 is CASSQGWTAAYEQYF. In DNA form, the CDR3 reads TGTGCCAGCAGCCAAGGGTGGACAGCCGCCTACGAGCAGTACTTC.

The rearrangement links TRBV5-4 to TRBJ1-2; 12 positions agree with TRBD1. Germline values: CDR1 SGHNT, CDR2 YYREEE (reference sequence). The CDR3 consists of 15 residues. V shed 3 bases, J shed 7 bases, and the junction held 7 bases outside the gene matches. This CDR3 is CASSSGQGATSGYTF. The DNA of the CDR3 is TGTGCCAGCAGCTCGGGACAGGGGGCAACGAGTGGCTACACCTTC.

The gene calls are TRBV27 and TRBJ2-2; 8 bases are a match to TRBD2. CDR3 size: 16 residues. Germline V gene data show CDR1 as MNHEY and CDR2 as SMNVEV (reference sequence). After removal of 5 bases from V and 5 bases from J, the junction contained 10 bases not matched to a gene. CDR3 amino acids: CASSPHRAGGTGELFF. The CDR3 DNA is TGTGCCAGCAGTCCTCATAGGGCGGGGGGTACCGGGGAGCTGTTTTTT.

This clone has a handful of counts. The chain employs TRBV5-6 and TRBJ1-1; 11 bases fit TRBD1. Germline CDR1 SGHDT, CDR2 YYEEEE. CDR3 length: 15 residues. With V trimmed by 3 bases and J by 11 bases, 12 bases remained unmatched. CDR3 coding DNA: TGTGCCAGCAGCTCTAGGGGGACAGGGGGATTAAGCGCTTTCTTT. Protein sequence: CASSSRGTGGLSAFF.

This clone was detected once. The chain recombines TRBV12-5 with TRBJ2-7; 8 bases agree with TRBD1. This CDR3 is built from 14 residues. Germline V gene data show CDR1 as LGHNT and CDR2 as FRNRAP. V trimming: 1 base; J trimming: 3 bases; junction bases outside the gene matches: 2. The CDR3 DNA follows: TGTGCTAGTGGTTTGGGGACAGGGAGCTACGAGCAGTACTTC. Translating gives CASGLGTGSYEQYF.

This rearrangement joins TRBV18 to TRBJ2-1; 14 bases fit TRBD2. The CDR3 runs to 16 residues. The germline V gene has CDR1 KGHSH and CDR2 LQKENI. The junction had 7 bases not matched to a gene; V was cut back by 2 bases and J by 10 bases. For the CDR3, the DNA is TGTGCCAGCTCACCATCGGGACTAGCGGGAGTCGGGGAGCAGTTCTTC. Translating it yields CASSPSGLAGVGEQFF. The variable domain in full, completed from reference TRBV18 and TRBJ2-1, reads NAGVMQNPRHLVRRRGQEARLRCSPMKGHSHVYWYRQLPEEGLKFMVYLQKENIIDESGMPKERFSAEFPKEGPSILRIQQVVRGDSAAYFCASSPSGLAGVGEQFFGPGTRLTVL.

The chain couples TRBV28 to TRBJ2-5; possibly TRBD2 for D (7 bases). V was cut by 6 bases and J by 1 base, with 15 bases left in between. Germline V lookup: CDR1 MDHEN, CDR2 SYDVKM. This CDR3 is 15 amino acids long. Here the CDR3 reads CASSPRRGAQETQYF. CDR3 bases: TGTGCCAGCAGCCCTCGACGGGGGGCCCAAGAGACCCAGTACTTC. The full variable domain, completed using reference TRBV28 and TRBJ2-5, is DVKVTQSSRYLVKRTGEKVFLECVQDMDHENMFWYRQDPGLGLRLIYFSYDVKMKEKGDIPEGYSVSREKKERFSLILESASTNQTSMYLCASSPRRGAQETQYFGPGTRLLVL.

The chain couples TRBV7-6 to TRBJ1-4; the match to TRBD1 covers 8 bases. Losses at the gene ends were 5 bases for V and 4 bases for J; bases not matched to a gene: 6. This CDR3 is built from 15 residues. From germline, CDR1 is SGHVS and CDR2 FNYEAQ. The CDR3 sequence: CASSLRTGHNEKLFF. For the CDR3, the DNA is TGTGCCAGCAGCCTCCGGACAGGGCATAATGAAAAACTGTTTTTT.

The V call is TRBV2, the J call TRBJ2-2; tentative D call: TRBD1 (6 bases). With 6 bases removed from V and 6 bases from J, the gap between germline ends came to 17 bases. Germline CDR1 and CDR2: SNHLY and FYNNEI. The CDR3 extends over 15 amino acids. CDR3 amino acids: CASRPQGNVAGELFF. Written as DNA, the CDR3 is TGTGCCAGCAGGCCACAGGGTAACGTGGCCGGGGAGCTGTTTTTT.

The CDR3 DNA follows: TGTGCCAGCAGTGGGGTAGGGGCGGGAGGGCCCGGCGAGCAGTACTTC. Its translation: CASSGVGAGGPGEQYF. The chain is built from TRBV2 and TRBJ2-7; 9 bases line up with TRBD2. The CDR3 runs to 16 residues. Germline V lookup: CDR1 SNHLY, CDR2 FYNNEI. With 4 bases clipped from V and 6 bases from J, the junction kept 13 bases outside the gene matches.

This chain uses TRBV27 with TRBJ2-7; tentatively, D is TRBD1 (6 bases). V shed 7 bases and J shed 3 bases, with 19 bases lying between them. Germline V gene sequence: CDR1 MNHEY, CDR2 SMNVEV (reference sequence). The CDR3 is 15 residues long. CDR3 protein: CASTLRGGLNYEQYF. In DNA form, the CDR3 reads TGTGCCAGCACCTTACGTGGGGGCCTAAACTACGAGCAGTACTTC.

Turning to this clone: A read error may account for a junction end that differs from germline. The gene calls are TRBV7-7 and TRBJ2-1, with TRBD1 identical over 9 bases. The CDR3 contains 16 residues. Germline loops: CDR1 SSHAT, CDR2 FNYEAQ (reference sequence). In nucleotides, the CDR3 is TGTGCTAGCAGCCGATTAACAGGGGGCCTATCCGATGAGCAGTTCTTC. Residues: CASSRLTGGLSDEQFF.

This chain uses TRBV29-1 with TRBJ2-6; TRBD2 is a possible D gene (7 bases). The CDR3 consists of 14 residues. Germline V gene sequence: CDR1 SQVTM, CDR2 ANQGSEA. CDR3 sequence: CMDRGGVGANVLTF. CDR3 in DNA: TGCATGGACCGAGGGGGGGTTGGGGCCAACGTCCTGACTTTC.

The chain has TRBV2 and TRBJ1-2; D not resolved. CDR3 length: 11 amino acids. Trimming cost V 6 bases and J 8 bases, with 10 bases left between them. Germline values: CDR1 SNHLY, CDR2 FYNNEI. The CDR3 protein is CASSNGEGYTF. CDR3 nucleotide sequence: TGTGCCAGCAGCAACGGGGAGGGCTACACCTTC.

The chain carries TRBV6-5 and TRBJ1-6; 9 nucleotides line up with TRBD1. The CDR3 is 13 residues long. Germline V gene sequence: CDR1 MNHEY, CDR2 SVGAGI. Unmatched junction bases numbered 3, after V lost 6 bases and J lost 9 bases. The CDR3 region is CASRRTGASPLHF. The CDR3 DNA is TGTGCCAGCAGACGGACAGGGGCTTCACCCCTCCACTTT.

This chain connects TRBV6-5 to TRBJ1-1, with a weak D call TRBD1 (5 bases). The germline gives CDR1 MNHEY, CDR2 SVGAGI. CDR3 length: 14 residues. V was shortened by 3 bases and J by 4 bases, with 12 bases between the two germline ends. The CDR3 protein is CASSYPGPSTEAFF. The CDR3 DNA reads TGTGCCAGCAGTTATCCAGGGCCATCCACTGAAGCTTTCTTT.

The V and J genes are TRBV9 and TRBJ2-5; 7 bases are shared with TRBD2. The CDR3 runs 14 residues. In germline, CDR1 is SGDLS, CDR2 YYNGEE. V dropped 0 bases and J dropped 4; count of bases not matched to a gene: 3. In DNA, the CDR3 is TGTGCCAGCAGCGTAGTTTCGGGGGGAGAGACCCAGTACTTC. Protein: CASSVVSGGETQYF.

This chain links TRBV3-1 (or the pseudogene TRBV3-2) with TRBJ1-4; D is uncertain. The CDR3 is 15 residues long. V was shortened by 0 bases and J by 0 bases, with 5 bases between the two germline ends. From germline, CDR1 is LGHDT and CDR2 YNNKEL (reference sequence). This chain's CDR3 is CASSQDIATNEKLFF. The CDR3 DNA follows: TGTGCCAGCAGCCAAGATATTGCAACTAATGAAAAACTGTTTTTT.

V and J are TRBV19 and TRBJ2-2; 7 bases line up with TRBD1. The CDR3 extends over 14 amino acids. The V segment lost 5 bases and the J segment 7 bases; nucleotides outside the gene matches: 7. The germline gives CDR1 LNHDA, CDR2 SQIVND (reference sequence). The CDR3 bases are TGTGCCAGTAGTTCCGGGACAGTAAGCGGGGAGCTGTTTTTT. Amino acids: CASSSGTVSGELFF. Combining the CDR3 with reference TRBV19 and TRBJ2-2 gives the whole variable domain DGGITQSPKYLFRKEGQNVTLSCEQNLNHDAMYWYRQDPGQGLRLIYYSQIVNDFQKGDIAEGYSVSREKKESFPLTVTSAQKNPTAFYLCASSSGTVSGELFFGEGSRLTVL.

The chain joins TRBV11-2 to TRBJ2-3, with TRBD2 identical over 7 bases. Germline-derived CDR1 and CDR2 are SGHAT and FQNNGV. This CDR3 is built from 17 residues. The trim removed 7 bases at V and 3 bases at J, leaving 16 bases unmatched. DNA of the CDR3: TGTGCCAGCAAGGTGGGGGAGGGTTTCAGGAGTACAGATACGCAGTATTTT. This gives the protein CASKVGEGFRSTDTQYF. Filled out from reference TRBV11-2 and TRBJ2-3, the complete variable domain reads EAGVAQSPRYKIIEKRQSVAFWCNPISGHATLYWYQQILGQGPKLLIQFQNNGVVDDSQLPKDRFSAERLKGVDSTLKIQPAKLEDSAVYLCASKVGEGFRSTDTQYFGPGTRLTVL.

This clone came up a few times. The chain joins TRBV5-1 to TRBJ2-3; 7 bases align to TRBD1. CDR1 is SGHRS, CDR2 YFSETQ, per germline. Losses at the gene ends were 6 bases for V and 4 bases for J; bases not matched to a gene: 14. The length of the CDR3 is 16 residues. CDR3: CASTTIPGQSADTQYF. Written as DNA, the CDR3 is TGCGCCAGCACCACGATCCCGGGACAGTCGGCAGATACGCAGTATTTT.

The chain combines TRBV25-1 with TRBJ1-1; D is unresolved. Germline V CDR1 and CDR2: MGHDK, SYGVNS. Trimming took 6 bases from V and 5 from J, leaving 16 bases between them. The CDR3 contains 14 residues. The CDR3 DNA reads TGTGCCAGCAGCGCAGCAGAGGGTCGGACTGAAGCTTTCTTT. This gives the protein CASSAAEGRTEAFF.

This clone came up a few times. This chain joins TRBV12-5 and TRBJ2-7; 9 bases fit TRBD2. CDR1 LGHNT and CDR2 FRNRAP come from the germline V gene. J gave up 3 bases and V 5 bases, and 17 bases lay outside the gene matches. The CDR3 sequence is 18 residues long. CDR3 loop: CASGLSGGTYRPLYEQYF. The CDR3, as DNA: TGTGCTAGTGGTCTAAGCGGGGGGACCTATCGACCCCTCTACGAGCAGTACTTC.

In DNA form, the CDR3 reads TGTGCCAGCAGTGACTCTGAAGGGAGAGGCTACACCTTC. Translating it yields CASSDSEGRGYTF. The chain links TRBV6-4 to TRBJ1-2; the D is unclear. V was cut by 0 bases and J by 8 bases, with 10 bases left in between. CDR1 is MRHNA and CDR2 is SNTAGT in the germline V gene. The CDR3 totals 13 residues.

CDR3 in amino acids: CAISESGTATYEQYF. CDR3 DNA: TGTGCCATCAGTGAGTCAGGGACAGCCACCTACGAGCAGTACTTC. The rearrangement links TRBV10-3 to TRBJ2-7; TRBD1 aligns across 7 bases. The length of the CDR3 is 15 residues. J was trimmed by 2 bases and V by 0 bases; bases with no gene match: 4. Germline V gene lookup returns CDR1 ENHRY and CDR2 SYGVKD.

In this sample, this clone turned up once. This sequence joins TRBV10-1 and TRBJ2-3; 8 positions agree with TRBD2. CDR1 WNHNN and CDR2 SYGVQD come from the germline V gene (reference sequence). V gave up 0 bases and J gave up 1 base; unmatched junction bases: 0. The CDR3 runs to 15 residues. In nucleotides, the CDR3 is TGCGCCAGCAGTGAGTCGCGGGGGGGCACAGATACGCAGTATTTT. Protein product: CASSESRGGTDTQYF.